The 26 T cell receptor beta chains below were found in one sample sequenced in a study of blood T cell repertoires in COVID-19. Assay used: immunoSEQ multiplex PCR; TCRdb lists only in-frame clones, some missing. The table has approximately 210,000 clones, roughly 90% seen once. Sequenced sample: peripheral blood. Receptors originate from a woman between 35 and 50 years old with acute or convalescent COVID-19.

This chain links TRBV7-2 with TRBJ2-2; 16 bases are a match to TRBD2. J gave up 6 bases and V 1 base, and 5 bases lay outside the gene matches. CDR3 length: 18 residues. Germline CDR1 reads SGHTA; CDR2 reads FQGNSA. The CDR3 loop is CASSLGPGLAGGPGELFF. The CDR3 region has the DNA TGTGCCAGCAGCTTAGGACCGGGACTAGCGGGGGGGCCCGGGGAGCTGTTTTTT.

DNA for the CDR3: TGTGCCAGCAGCTTAGATATCGAGGATCAGCCCCAGCATTTT. It specifies CASSLDIEDQPQHF. The chain joins TRBV7-9 to TRBJ1-5; D uncertain. V was shortened by 1 base and J by 5 bases, with 9 bases between the two germline ends. Germline CDR1 reads SEHNR; CDR2 reads FQNEAQ (reference sequence). This CDR3 is 14 amino acids long.

J is TRBJ2-3 and V is TRBV5-1; TRBD1 is a possible D gene (5 bases). This CDR3 region has 15 residues. Germline lookup yields CDR1 SGHRS and CDR2 YFSETQ. The V end lost 4 bases, the J end lost 0 bases, and 12 bases lay between the germline ends. The CDR3 coding sequence is TGCGCCAGCAGCCCCTTGGGGCATAGCACAGATACGCAGTATTTT. Protein: CASSPLGHSTDTQYF. Together with reference TRBV5-1 and TRBJ2-3, the CDR3 gives the full variable domain: KAGVTQTPRYLIKTRGQQVTLSCSPISGHRSVSWYQQTPGQGLQFLFEYFSETQRNKGNFPGRFSGRQFSNSRSEMNVSTLELGDSALYLCASSPLGHSTDTQYFGPGTRLTVL.

This clone was recorded only once. The CDR3 reads CSAREGYGETQYF. In DNA form, the CDR3 reads TGCAGCGCGCGAGAGGGCTATGGAGAGACCCAGTACTTC. The V gene is TRBV29-1, the J gene TRBJ2-5; D may be TRBD2 (5 bases). CDR1 is SQVTM and CDR2 is ANQGSEA in the germline V gene. Trimming left V 7 bases short and J 4 bases short, with 16 bases between. The CDR3 runs 13 residues.

This clone was counted a single time. The J gene is TRBJ1-4, the V gene TRBV15; D unresolved. Germline-derived CDR1 and CDR2 are LNHNV and YYDKDF (reference sequence). The CDR3 loop spans 15 amino acids. Trimming stripped 0 bases from V and 7 bases from J, with 12 bases between. CDR3 bases: TGTGCCACCAGCAGAGAAGAGGGAGTCAGTGAAAAACTGTTTTTT. Amino acid sequence: CATSREEGVSEKLFF. The variable domain in full, with the rest retrieved from reference TRBV15 and TRBJ1-4, is DAMVIQNPRYQVTQFGKPVTLSCSQTLNHNVMYWYQQKSSQAPKLLFHYYDKDFNNEADTPDNFQSRRPNTSFCFLDIRSPGLGDTAMYLCATSREEGVSEKLFFGSGTQLSVL.

The DNA for the CDR3 is TGTGCCTGGAAGTCTGGGGGCTGGACTGAAGCTTTCTTT. It is translated as CAWKSGGWTEAFF. The chain combines TRBV30 with TRBJ1-1; D might be TRBD1 (6 bases). The CDR3 contains 13 residues. Germline lookup yields CDR1 GTSNPN and CDR2 SVGIG (reference sequence). The V end lost 4 bases, the J end lost 5 bases, and 14 bases lay between the germline ends.

Worth noting for this clone: Other DNA sequences within the sample encode an identical CDR3. The rearrangement links TRBV19 to TRBJ1-5, with 9 nucleotides matching TRBD1. CDR1 and CDR2 (germline): LNHDA, SQIVND (reference sequence). V shed 9 bases, J shed 5 bases, and the junction held 8 bases outside the gene matches. There are 14 residues in the CDR3. CDR3: CASHRGRRDQPQHF. The CDR3 nucleotides read TGTGCCAGCCACAGGGGGCGCCGGGATCAGCCCCAGCATTTT.

The CDR3 protein is CASSQLVGTDTQYF. The CDR3 bases are TGTGCCAGCAGCCAGTTGGTGGGCACAGATACGCAGTATTTT. The genes are TRBV11-1 and TRBJ2-3; no clear D gene. The CDR3 length is 14 residues. V shed 5 bases and J shed 1 base, with 10 bases lying between them. Germline assignment: CDR1 SGHAT and CDR2 FQDESV (reference sequence).

The V gene is TRBV28, the J gene TRBJ1-2; 7 bases match TRBD1. Germline assignment: CDR1 MDHEN and CDR2 SYDVKM. This CDR3 comprises 13 residues. With V trimmed by 10 bases and J by 2 bases, 7 bases remained unmatched. The CDR3 reads CATPDRTNYGYTF. The CDR3 nucleotides read TGTGCCACTCCGGACAGGACAAACTATGGCTACACCTTC.

The chain employs TRBV9 and TRBJ2-1; TRBD2 is a possible D gene (6 bases). Germline values: CDR1 SGDLS, CDR2 YYNGEE. CDR3 length equals 15 residues. V was shortened by 0 bases and J by 5 bases, with 12 bases between the two germline ends. In nucleotides, the CDR3 is TGTGCCAGCAGCGTAGTGGGACTCCTTCACAATGAGCAGTTCTTC. This gives the protein CASSVVGLLHNEQFF.

The chain joins TRBV2 to TRBJ1-6; tentative D call: TRBD1 (5 bases). The CDR3 is made up of 16 amino acids. CDR1 and CDR2 from the germline V gene are SNHLY and FYNNEI. Trimming pared 6 bases from V and 8 bases from J, leaving 20 bases between. This chain's CDR3 is CASSPGPGLGDSPLHF. The CDR3, as DNA: TGTGCCAGCAGCCCTGGCCCGGGTTTAGGGGATTCACCCCTCCACTTT.

V is TRBV11-2 and J is TRBJ1-5; D remains ambiguous. Per the germline V gene, CDR1 is SGHAT and CDR2 is FQNNGV. V lost 0 bases, J lost 9 bases, and 12 bases lay in between. The length of the CDR3 is 14 residues. The CDR3 spells CASSLEFRSGPQHF. As DNA, the CDR3 is TGTGCCAGCAGCTTAGAGTTCAGATCAGGGCCCCAGCATTTT.

The chain recombines TRBV5-1 with TRBJ1-4; 8 positions match TRBD1. V shed 3 bases and J 7 bases; nucleotides not matched to a gene: 14. The CDR3 sequence is 17 residues long. Germline lookup yields CDR1 SGHRS and CDR2 YFSETQ. The CDR3 sequence: CASSSGQVVSVGEKLFF. DNA for the CDR3: TGCGCCAGCAGCTCGGGACAGGTTGTGTCAGTAGGTGAAAAACTGTTTTTT.

The V call is TRBV11-3, the J call TRBJ2-1; possible D gene TRBD2, 6 bases. The CDR3 extends over 15 amino acids. Trimming cost V 6 bases and J 6 bases, with 18 bases left between them. Per the germline V gene, CDR1 is SGHNT and CDR2 is YENEEA. CDR3 nucleotides: TGTGCCAGCAGGTTCAGGGAGGTTAAGGGCAATGAGCAGTTCTTC. Translation: CASRFREVKGNEQFF.

This chain connects TRBV24-1 to TRBJ1-5; possible D gene TRBD1, 6 bases. CDR1 is KGHDR, CDR2 SFDVKD, per germline. The CDR3 covers 14 residues. Trimming took 4 bases from V and 1 from J, leaving 7 bases between them. CDR3 region: CATSDQGSNQPQHF. CDR3 coding DNA: TGTGCCACCAGTGACCAGGGGAGCAATCAGCCCCAGCATTTT.

The CDR3 region is CAISGGQVASTDTQYF. DNA for the CDR3: TGTGCCATCAGTGGCGGACAGGTGGCGAGCACAGATACGCAGTATTTT. The chain employs TRBV10-3 and TRBJ2-3; TRBD1 matches 7 bases. V dropped 4 bases and J dropped 0; count of bases not matched to a gene: 7. The CDR3 runs 16 residues. Germline V lookup: CDR1 ENHRY, CDR2 SYGVKD.

The rearrangement joins TRBV5-6 to TRBJ1-2; no reliable D call. The CDR3 has 15 amino acids. Germline CDR1 SGHDT, CDR2 YYEEEE. Trimming took 0 bases from V and 3 from J, leaving 12 bases between them. The CDR3 spells CASSLGQARHYGYTF. The CDR3 coding sequence is TGTGCCAGCAGCTTGGGGCAGGCGCGTCACTATGGCTACACCTTC.

The J gene is TRBJ1-2, the V gene TRBV5-1; 9 bases map to TRBD1. V lost 2 bases, J lost 3 bases, and 5 bases stayed unmatched. CDR1 and CDR2 (germline): SGHRS, YFSETQ. This CDR3 region has 15 residues. This chain's CDR3 is CASSLVRTGDYGYTF. DNA for the CDR3: TGCGCCAGCAGCTTAGTACGGACAGGGGACTATGGCTACACCTTC. The full variable domain, its missing parts supplied by reference TRBV5-1 and TRBJ1-2, is KAGVTQTPRYLIKTRGQQVTLSCSPISGHRSVSWYQQTPGQGLQFLFEYFSETQRNKGNFPGRFSGRQFSNSRSEMNVSTLELGDSALYLCASSLVRTGDYGYTFGSGTRLTVV.

In its sample, this clone was seen once. V and J are TRBV6-5 and TRBJ2-1; weak D call: TRBD2 (6 bases). Germline CDR1 and CDR2: MNHEY and SVGAGI. There are 14 residues in the CDR3. V was shortened by 8 bases and J by 8 bases, with 19 bases between the two germline ends. CDR3 sequence: CASARWGDGDEQFF. CDR3 in DNA: TGTGCCAGCGCGCGGTGGGGGGACGGCGATGAGCAGTTCTTC.

The chain couples TRBV9 to TRBJ1-2; 7 bases are a match to TRBD1. CDR3 length: 13 residues. V lost 4 bases to trimming and J lost 7 bases; unmatched junction nucleotides: 7. Germline values: CDR1 SGDLS, CDR2 YYNGEE. The CDR3 here is CASSRDSWRGYTF. The CDR3 DNA is TGTGCCAGCAGCAGGGACAGTTGGCGTGGCTACACCTTC. Based on the CDR3 plus reference TRBV9 and TRBJ1-2, the full variable domain is DSGVTQTPKHLITATGQRVTLRCSPRSGDLSVYWYQQSLDQGLQFLIQYYNGEERAKGNILERFSAQQFPDLHSELNLSSLELGDSALYFCASSRDSWRGYTFGSGTRLTVV.

The gene calls are TRBV2 and TRBJ1-1; D unclear. Germline loops: CDR1 SNHLY, CDR2 FYNNEI. V dropped 6 bases and J dropped 6 bases, with 14 bases sitting between them. CDR3 length equals 13 residues. CDR3 sequence: CASRLDGDPEAFF. The CDR3 region has the DNA TGTGCCAGCAGACTAGACGGAGACCCTGAAGCTTTCTTT.

The J gene is TRBJ2-7, the V gene TRBV6-6; weak D call: TRBD1 (6 bases). With 6 bases removed from V and 2 bases from J, the gap between germline ends came to 17 bases. Germline V CDR1 and CDR2: MNHNY, SVGAGI (reference sequence). This CDR3 is 15 amino acids long. Written as DNA, the CDR3 is TGTGCCAGCAGGATCGGACCCGGACAGACCTACGAGCAGTACGTC. Its translation: CASRIGPGQTYEQYV.

There are a few counts of this clone. The chain is built from TRBV9 and TRBJ1-6; a weak D match, TRBD1 (5 bases). This CDR3 contains 14 residues. Trimming took off 0 bases at V and 8 bases at J, with 9 bases between the two ends. Germline CDR1 and CDR2: SGDLS and YYNGEE. The CDR3 here is CASSVGDSDSPLHF. CDR3 nucleotide sequence: TGTGCCAGCAGCGTAGGCGACAGCGATTCACCCCTCCACTTT.

The chain carries TRBV11-3 and TRBJ1-1; TRBD1 matches 10 bases. The trim removed 5 bases at V and 4 bases at J, leaving 10 bases unmatched. CDR1 is SGHNT, CDR2 YENEEA, per germline. The CDR3 totals 16 residues. DNA of the CDR3: TGTGCCAGCAGCCTCGGACAGGGGGTGTTTAGCACTGAAGCTTTCTTT. As protein: CASSLGQGVFSTEAFF.

This chain links TRBV11-2 with TRBJ1-2, with D maybe TRBD1 (5 bases). Trimming took 1 base from V and 5 from J, leaving 14 bases between them. Germline V gives CDR1 SGHAT, CDR2 FQNNGV. This CDR3 has 15 amino acids. DNA for the CDR3: TGTGCCAGCAGCTTAGGGAGCTTCGGGGGGTATGGCTACACCTTC. This translates into CASSLGSFGGYGYTF. The full variable domain, rest sourced from reference TRBV11-2 and TRBJ1-2, is EAGVAQSPRYKIIEKRQSVAFWCNPISGHATLYWYQQILGQGPKLLIQFQNNGVVDDSQLPKDRFSAERLKGVDSTLKIQPAKLEDSAVYLCASSLGSFGGYGYTFGSGTRLTVV.

The genes are TRBV11-2 and TRBJ2-3; 9 nucleotides agree with TRBD1. Per the germline V gene, CDR1 is SGHAT and CDR2 is FQNNGV. This CDR3 comprises 17 residues. V shed 5 bases, J shed 4 bases, and the junction held 13 bases outside the gene matches. The CDR3 region has the DNA TGTGCCAGCAGCCTCTTGACCGGGACAGGGTTCCCAGATACGCAGTATTTT. Translating gives CASSLLTGTGFPDTQYF.